The 19 T cell receptor beta chains given below trace back to one sample, sequenced in a study of cytomegalovirus exposure and HLA in healthy donors. Data came from immunoSEQ multiplex PCR; TCRdb stores just in-frame clones and leaves some out. The table lists 150,000 to 200,000 clones, more than 75% of them singletons. What was sequenced was PBMCs. The receptors stem from a woman younger than 30 in good health and CMV-seronegative.

The chain combines TRBV5-8 with TRBJ2-3; D may be TRBD1 (5 bases). The V end was cut by 0 bases, the J end by 4 bases, with 18 bases between. Germline V gives CDR1 SGHTS, CDR2 YDEGEE. The CDR3 runs 17 residues. The CDR3 bases are TGTGCCAGCAGCTTGGTGTCTGGGGCCGGATGGGCAGATACGCAGTATTTT. It encodes CASSLVSGAGWADTQYF.

The chain recombines TRBV18 with TRBJ1-5; D ambiguous. The V and J ends lost 1 base and 0 bases respectively, with 10 bases between them. The length of the CDR3 is 16 residues. Germline V lookup: CDR1 KGHSH, CDR2 LQKENI. In DNA, the CDR3 is TGTGCCAGCTCACCACTTTCTCCCGTTAGCAATCAGCCCCAGCATTTT. This gives the protein CASSPLSPVSNQPQHF.

The gene calls are TRBV30 and TRBJ1-2; 8 nucleotides align to TRBD1. V shed 1 base, J shed 5 bases, and the junction held 9 bases outside the gene matches. CDR1 and CDR2 from the germline V gene are GTSNPN and SVGIG (reference sequence). This CDR3 spans 15 amino acids. The DNA for the CDR3 is TGTGCCTGGAGTGACCGGGACAGGAAGACGTATGGCTACACCTTC. It codes for CAWSDRDRKTYGYTF. Filled out from reference TRBV30 and TRBJ1-2, the complete variable domain reads SQTIHQWPATLVQPVGSPLSLECTVEGTSNPNLYWYRQAAGRGLQLLFYSVGIGQISSEVPQNLSASRPQDRQFILSSKKLLLSDSGFYLCAWSDRDRKTYGYTFGSGTRLTVV.

V is TRBV4-1 and J is TRBJ2-2; TRBD1 matches at 8 bases. The CDR3 is 14 amino acids. V gave up 4 bases and J gave up 8 bases; unmatched junction bases: 6. CDR1 is MGHRA and CDR2 is YSYEKL in the germline V gene. The CDR3 DNA reads as TGCGCCAGCAGCCTTAGACAGGGGTCGGGGGAGCTGTTTTTT. It translates to CASSLRQGSGELFF.

The chain uses TRBV4-2 and TRBJ2-1; 13 nucleotides match TRBD2. The V gene's germline CDR1 is LGHNA and CDR2 YNFKEQ. CDR3 length equals 18 residues. V lost 4 bases to trimming and J lost 7 bases; unmatched junction nucleotides: 13. The CDR3 coding sequence is TGTGCCAGCAGCCCCGCGACTAGCGGGGGGCTTTCGGGTAATGAGCAGTTCTTC. Protein: CASSPATSGGLSGNEQFF.

The chain carries TRBV18 and TRBJ2-1; TRBD1 agrees at 8 bases. V trimming: 2 bases; J trimming: 4 bases; junction bases outside the gene matches: 7. The CDR3 has 16 residues. CDR1 and CDR2 (germline): KGHSH, LQKENI. The CDR3, as DNA: TGTGCCAGCTCACCAAGGTTTCAGGGGGCTTACAATGAGCAGTTCTTC. Translated: CASSPRFQGAYNEQFF.

The V call is TRBV12-5, the J call TRBJ2-1; the D gene is possibly TRBD2 (5 bases). Trimming stripped 3 bases from V and 5 bases from J, with 11 bases between. There are 14 residues in the CDR3. Per germline, CDR1 LGHNT and CDR2 FRNRAP. The CDR3, as DNA: TGTGCTAGTGGTTTCCCTAGCTCAAACAATGAGCAGTTCTTC. It yields the protein CASGFPSSNNEQFF.

The chain couples TRBV6-1 to TRBJ1-1; D remains unclear. The germline V and J ends were trimmed by 6 bases and 1 base, with 9 bases remaining between them. CDR1 is MNHNS, CDR2 SASEGT, per germline. CDR3 length: 13 residues. CDR3 protein: CASRISGNTEAFF. DNA for the CDR3: TGTGCCAGCAGGATTTCAGGGAACACTGAAGCTTTCTTT.

The rearrangement joins TRBV10-2 to TRBJ1-5, with D perhaps matching TRBD1 (6 bases). The ends were cut back, 5 bases at V and 7 bases at J, with 12 bases in the middle. The germline CDR1 and CDR2 sequences are WSHSY and SAAADI. The CDR3 loop spans 13 amino acids. CDR3 loop: CASSFKGEQPQHF. In DNA form, the CDR3 reads TGCGCCAGCAGTTTCAAGGGGGAGCAGCCCCAGCATTTT.

The chain uses TRBV7-9 and TRBJ1-1; tentatively, D is TRBD1 (6 bases). Between the trimmed V and J ends, which lost 3 bases and 0 bases, there was a span of 11 bases. From germline, CDR1 is SEHNR and CDR2 FQNEAQ (reference sequence). This CDR3 spans 15 amino acids. The CDR3 nucleotides are TGTGCCAGCAGCTTCGCTGGGACACTGAACACTGAAGCTTTCTTT. This gives the protein CASSFAGTLNTEAFF.

V is TRBV5-1 and J is TRBJ2-1; perhaps TRBD2 as D (5 bases). This CDR3 has 15 amino acids. Germline V gene sequence: CDR1 SGHRS, CDR2 YFSETQ. Trimming took off 0 bases at V and 4 bases at J, with 11 bases between the two ends. CDR3 sequence reads: CASSLAPGGYNEQFF. For the CDR3, the DNA is TGCGCCAGCAGCTTGGCCCCCGGCGGGTACAATGAGCAGTTCTTC.

The chain has TRBV5-1 and TRBJ2-7, with a weak D call TRBD2 (5 bases). CDR1 SGHRS and CDR2 YFSETQ come from the germline V gene. This CDR3 contains 15 residues. The V and J ends lost 4 bases and 7 bases respectively, with 21 bases between them. This chain's CDR3 is CASSTYPIQRGEQYF. CDR3 sequence (DNA): TGCGCCAGCAGCACTTACCCCATACAGCGAGGGGAGCAGTACTTC.

This chain joins TRBV5-4 and TRBJ1-6; perhaps TRBD1 as D (5 bases). The CDR3 extends over 15 amino acids. V lost 0 bases to trimming and J lost 7 bases, with 11 bases between them. Germline lookup yields CDR1 SGHNT and CDR2 YYREEE (reference sequence). The CDR3 DNA sequence: TGTGCCAGCAGCTTGGGGGGGGATCTGAATTCACCCCTCCACTTT. Protein product: CASSLGGDLNSPLHF. Filled out from reference TRBV5-4 and TRBJ1-6, the complete variable domain reads ETGVTQSPTHLIKTRGQQVTLRCSSQSGHNTVSWYQQALGQGPQFIFQYYREEENGRGNFPPRFSGLQFPNYSSELNVNALELDDSALYLCASSLGGDLNSPLHFGNGTRLTVT.

The chain has TRBV1 and TRBJ2-1; the table names TRBD2, a call not compared with the DNA. TRBV1 is described as a pseudogene. This CDR3 is built from 15 residues. The CDR3 DNA reads TGCACCAGCAGCCCCAGCGGGGGCCTCTACAATGAGCAGTTCTTC. The encoded protein is CTSSPSGGLYNEQFF.

This chain connects TRBV7-9 to TRBJ2-5; the match to TRBD2 covers 7 bases. The germline V gene has CDR1 SEHNR and CDR2 FQNEAQ (reference sequence). This CDR3 has 17 residues. V lost 3 bases, J lost 3 bases, and 13 bases stayed unmatched. The CDR3, as DNA: TGTGCCAGCAGCTTCAAGACGGGGGGTACCAGGGAAGAGACCCAGTACTTC. Amino acid sequence: CASSFKTGGTREETQYF.

The chain carries TRBV4-2 and TRBJ2-3, with D possibly matching TRBD2 (5 bases). V lost 1 base and J lost 1, with 6 bases in between. The germline V gene encodes CDR1 LGHNA and CDR2 YNFKEQ. The CDR3 is 14 amino acids. CDR3 region: CASSQVSGTDTQYF. In DNA, the CDR3 is TGTGCCAGCAGCCAAGTTAGCGGCACAGATACGCAGTATTTT.

The chain joins TRBV10-3 to TRBJ1-4, with 7 bases aligning to TRBD1. Germline V lookup: CDR1 ENHRY, CDR2 SYGVKD. CDR3 length equals 15 residues. V shed 4 bases and J 8 bases; nucleotides not matched to a gene: 10. Here the CDR3 reads CAISGDGTVREKLFF. The CDR3, as DNA: TGTGCCATCAGTGGCGACGGGACAGTCCGAGAAAAACTGTTTTTT.

V gene TRBV6-5 combines with J gene TRBJ1-2, with 9 bases aligning to TRBD1. Trimming removed 5 bases from V and 3 bases from J; junction bases left unmatched: 1. The V gene's germline CDR1 is MNHEY and CDR2 SVGAGI. This CDR3 is 13 amino acids long. Here the CDR3 DNA reads TGTGCCAGCAGTCGACAGGGGGACTATGGCTACACCTTC. Amino acid sequence: CASSRQGDYGYTF.

The rearrangement uses TRBV7-9 and TRBJ1-1; no firm D call. The CDR3 runs 12 residues. CDR1 and CDR2 from the germline V gene are SEHNR and FQNEAQ (reference sequence). V was shortened by 1 base and J by 11 bases, with 11 bases between the two germline ends. The CDR3 region is CASSLGPMEAFF. CDR3 nucleotides: TGTGCCAGCAGCTTAGGCCCAATGGAGGCTTTCTTT. Based on the CDR3 plus reference TRBV7-9 and TRBJ1-1, the full variable domain is DTGVSQNPRHKITKRGQNVTFRCDPISEHNRLYWYRQTLGQGPEFLTYFQNEAQLEKSRLLSDRFSAERPKGSFSTLEIQRTEQGDSAMYLCASSLGPMEAFFGQGTRLTVV.